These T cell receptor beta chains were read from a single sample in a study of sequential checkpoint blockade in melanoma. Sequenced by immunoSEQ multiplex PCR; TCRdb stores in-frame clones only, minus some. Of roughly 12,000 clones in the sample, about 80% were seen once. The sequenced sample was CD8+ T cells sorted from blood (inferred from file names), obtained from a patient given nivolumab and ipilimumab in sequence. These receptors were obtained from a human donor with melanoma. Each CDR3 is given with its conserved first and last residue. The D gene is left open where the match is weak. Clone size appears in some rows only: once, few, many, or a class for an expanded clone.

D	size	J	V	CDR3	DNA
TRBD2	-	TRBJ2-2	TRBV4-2	CASSQDLASGLNTGELFF	TGTGCCAGCAGCCAAGATTTAGCTAGCGGGCTGAACACCGGGGAGCTGTTTTTT
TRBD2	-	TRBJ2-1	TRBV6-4	CASSGTGTSGAGQQFF	TGTGCCAGCAGTGGGACCGGGACTAGCGGGGCCGGGCAGCAGTTCTTC
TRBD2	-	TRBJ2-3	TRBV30	CAWGSGAGVDLTPWDTQYF	TGTGCCTGGGGGTCTGGGGCGGGGGTTGACCTGACGCCTTGGGATACGCAGTATTTT
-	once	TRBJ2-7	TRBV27	CASSLGWTASYEQYF	TGTGCCAGCAGTTTAGGTTGGACTGCCTCCTACGAGCAGTACTTC
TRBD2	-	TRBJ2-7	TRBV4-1	CASSQVGSGRSSYEQYF	TGCGCCAGCAGCCAAGTGGGGAGCGGGAGGTCGTCCTACGAGCAGTACTTC
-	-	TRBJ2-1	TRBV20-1	CSASGVGEQFF	TGCAGTGCTAGCGGGGTGGGTGAGCAGTTCTTC
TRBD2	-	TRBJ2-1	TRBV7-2	CASSLTGLAGNEQFF	TGTGCCAGCAGTTTGACGGGACTAGCTGGGAATGAGCAGTTCTTC
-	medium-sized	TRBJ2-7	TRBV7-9	CASSLAIYYEQYF	TGTGCCAGCAGCCTAGCTATATACTACGAGCAGTACTTC
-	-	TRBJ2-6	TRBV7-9	CASSSRQASSGANVLTF	TGTGCCAGCAGCAGCAGACAGGCGTCTAGTGGGGCCAACGTCCTGACTTTC
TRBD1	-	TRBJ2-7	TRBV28	CASSQSQGPDRVRYEQYF	TGTGCCAGCAGTCAATCCCAGGGGCCGGACAGGGTGAGGTACGAGCAGTACTTC
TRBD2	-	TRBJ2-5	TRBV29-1	CSVLAGGRETQYF	TGCAGCGTTCTCGCGGGAGGGAGAGAGACCCAGTACTTC
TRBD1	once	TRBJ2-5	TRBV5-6	CASSSLGTALQETQYF	TGTGCCAGCAGCTCCCTCGGGACAGCTCTCCAAGAGACCCAGTACTTC
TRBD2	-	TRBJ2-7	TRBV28	CASSLGLAFYEQYF	TGTGCCAGCAGTTTAGGACTAGCTTTCTACGAGCAGTACTTC
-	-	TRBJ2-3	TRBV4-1	CASSQGAGTDTQYF	TGCGCCAGCAGCCAAGGAGCCGGCACAGATACGCAGTATTTT
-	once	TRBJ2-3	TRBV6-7	CASSYTPGGRRDQDTQYF	TGTGCCAGCAGTTATACTCCGGGTGGACGGCGGGATCAGGATACGCAGTATTTT
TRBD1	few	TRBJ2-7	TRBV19	CASSIGSGTGAQEQYF	TGTGCCAGTAGTATCGGCTCCGGGACAGGAGCCCAGGAGCAGTACTTC
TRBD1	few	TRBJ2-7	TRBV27	CASSDLGTGGFYEQYF	TGTGCCAGCAGCGATCTGGGGACAGGGGGCTTCTACGAGCAGTACTTC
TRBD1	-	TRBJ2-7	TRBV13	CASSLGGQRYYEQYF	TGTGCCAGCAGCTTAGGGGGACAGCGCTACTACGAGCAGTACTTC
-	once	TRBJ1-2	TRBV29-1	CSVGVRGRHGYTF	TGCAGCGTTGGGGTGCGAGGAAGGCATGGCTACACCTTC
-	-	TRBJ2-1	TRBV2	CASRGGTDFYYNEQFF	TGTGCCAGCAGGGGCGGGACAGATTTTTACTACAATGAGCAGTTCTTC
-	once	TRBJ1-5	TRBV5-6	CASSYGGRQPQHF	TGTGCCAGCAGCTACGGGGGTCGGCAGCCCCAGCATTTT
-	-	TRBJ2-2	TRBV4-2	CASSQTGGVLDTGELFF	TGTGCCAGCAGCCAAACAGGGGGGGTGCTGGACACCGGGGAGCTGTTTTTT
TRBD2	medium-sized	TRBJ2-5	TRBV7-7	CASSLALAGGETQYF	TGTGCCAGCAGCTTAGCACTAGCGGGAGGAGAGACCCAGTACTTC
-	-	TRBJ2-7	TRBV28	CATSESGEQYF	TGTGCCACTTCGGAGTCGGGGGAGCAGTACTTC
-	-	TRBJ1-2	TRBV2	CASRVGATHYGYTF	TGTGCCAGCAGGGTAGGAGCAACCCACTATGGCTACACCTTC
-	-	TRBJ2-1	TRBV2	CASSEPLASSYNEQFF	TGTGCCAGCAGTGAACCCCTAGCCAGCTCCTACAATGAGCAGTTCTTC
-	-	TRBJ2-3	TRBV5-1	CASSPYGSTDTQYF	TGCGCCAGCAGCCCATACGGTAGCACAGATACGCAGTATTTT
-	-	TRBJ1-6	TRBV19	CASSMELTDIAPLHF	TGTGCCAGTAGTATGGAACTGACAGATATTGCACCCCTCCACTTT
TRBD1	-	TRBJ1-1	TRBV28	CASSPGTVGRRAFF	TGTGCCAGCAGTCCAGGGACAGTGGGCCGTCGAGCTTTCTTT
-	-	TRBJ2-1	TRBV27	CASSSWRDYNEQFF	TGTGCCAGCAGTTCTTGGCGGGATTACAATGAGCAGTTCTTC
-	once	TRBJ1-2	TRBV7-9	CASTNPGGYGYTF	TGTGCCAGCACTAACCCGGGGGGCTATGGCTACACCTTC
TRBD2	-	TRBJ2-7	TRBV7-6	CASSAGGGAEQYF	TGTGCCAGCAGCGCCGGCGGGGGGGCCGAGCAGTACTTC
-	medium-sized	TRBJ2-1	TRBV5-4	CASSLEPLPEQFF	TGTGCCAGCAGCTTGGAGCCTCTTCCTGAGCAGTTCTTC
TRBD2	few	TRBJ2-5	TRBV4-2	CASSPRRGGQETQYF	TGTGCCAGCAGCCCGAGGCGGGGGGGCCAAGAGACCCAGTACTTC
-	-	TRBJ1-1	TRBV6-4	CASSLTTVPNTEAFF	TGTGCCAGCAGCTTGACGACAGTTCCGAACACTGAAGCTTTCTTT
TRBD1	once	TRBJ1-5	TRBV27	CASSLTGDGHQPQHF	TGTGCCAGCAGCCTGACAGGGGATGGACATCAGCCCCAGCATTTT
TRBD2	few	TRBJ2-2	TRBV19	CASTAPSLAGGAGELFF	TGTGCCAGTACAGCCCCATCCCTAGCGGGAGGGGCCGGGGAGCTGTTTTTT
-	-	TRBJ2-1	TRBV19	CASSMSDSSYNEQFF	TGTGCCAGTAGTATGTCAGACAGCTCCTACAATGAGCAGTTCTTC